Listed below are T cell receptor beta chains from one sample, sequenced in a study of response to subunit inactivated influenza vaccine. TCRdb re-derived calls from the RT-PCR reads in MiXCR, one entry per CDR3 protein. Of around 650,000 distinct CDR3 sequences listed, 15% to 19% are singletons. The source was PBMCs from blood, collected roughly 13 days after vaccination. These receptors were collected from a man aged 50 to 60 who received an inactivated influenza vaccine. CDR3s include the opening cysteine and the closing phenylalanine or tryptophan. A D gene is named only where the DNA matches it firmly. Part of the rows lack a size; the others show once, few, many or a class for expanded clones.

j_call clone_size v_call d_call cdr3_aa cdr3_nt
TRBJ2-7 few TRBV2 . CASNGAGEYEQYF TGTGCCAGCAACGGGGCAGGGGAATACGAGCAGTACTTC
TRBJ2-7 . TRBV5-5 TRBD1 CASSLRGTGVSYEQYF TGTGCCAGCAGCCTCCGTGGGACAGGGGTCTCCTACGAGCAGTACTTC
TRBJ2-1 . TRBV27 . CASSFGWVGLNEQFF TGTGCCAGCAGTTTCGGTTGGGTAGGGTTGAATGAGCAGTTCTTC
TRBJ2-1 . TRBV11-2 . CASRGSRYNEQFF TGTGCCAGCAGGGGCAGCCGTTACAATGAGCAGTTCTTC
TRBJ2-7 . TRBV7-9 TRBD2 CASSSLAGGPLYEQYF TGTGCCAGCAGCTCGTTAGCGGGAGGGCCTCTGTACGAGCAGTACTTC
TRBJ1-6 once TRBV27 TRBD1 CASKPSTGQGALYNSPLHF TGTGCCAGCAAGCCCAGCACGGGACAGGGCGCCCTTTATAATTCACCCCTCCACTTT
TRBJ2-7 few TRBV7-2 TRBD2 CASSLASGSLHEQYF TGTGCCAGCAGCTTAGCTAGCGGGAGTTTGCACGAGCAGTACTTC
TRBJ2-1 few TRBV7-2 . CASSPTGGTVYNEQFF TGTGCCAGCAGCCCTACGGGGGGGACAGTTTACAATGAGCAGTTCTTC
TRBJ2-1 few TRBV11-2 . CASSLAGLLNEQFF TGTGCCAGCAGCTTAGCGGGACTTCTCAATGAGCAGTTCTTC
TRBJ2-7 . TRBV4-3 . CASSHSWAGMNREQYF TGCGCCAGCAGCCACTCCTGGGCGGGAATGAACCGCGAGCAGTACTTC
TRBJ1-1 . TRBV4-2 . CASSQELGDMNTEAFF TGTGCCAGCAGCCAAGAGTTGGGGGACATGAACACTGAAGCTTTCTTT
TRBJ2-7 . TRBV4-3 TRBD2 CASSRLAGAFYEQYF TGCGCCAGCAGCCGCTTAGCGGGGGCCTTCTACGAGCAGTACTTC
TRBJ1-5 . TRBV5-8 . CASSVSEEWAGQPQHF TGTGCCAGCAGCGTATCTGAAGAGTGGGCGGGTCAGCCCCAGCATTTT
TRBJ2-1 few TRBV6-2/TRBV6-3 . CASTMLGTRSNEQFF TGTGCCAGCACCATGCTCGGGACTCGCAGCAATGAGCAGTTCTTC
TRBJ1-5 . TRBV4-1 TRBD1 CASSQRQGNQPQHF TGCGCCAGCAGCCAGAGACAGGGTAATCAGCCCCAGCATTTT
TRBJ2-3 few TRBV28 . CASSPHQGSVTDTQYF TGTGCCAGCAGTCCACATCAGGGGTCGGTCACAGATACGCAGTATTTT
TRBJ1-1 . TRBV29-1 . CSAAGGLPSEAFF TGCAGCGCCGCGGGCGGACTCCCATCTGAAGCTTTCTTT
TRBJ1-1 . TRBV27 TRBD1 CASSLLGDRGPGEAFF TGTGCCAGCAGTTTATTAGGGGACAGGGGGCCAGGTGAAGCTTTCTTT
TRBJ1-3 few TRBV5-1 TRBD1 CASSSTGDGNTIYF TGCGCCAGCAGCTCCACAGGGGATGGAAACACCATATATTTT
TRBJ2-1 few TRBV5-5 . CASSFELVRNEQFF TGTGCCAGCAGCTTCGAACTAGTACGGAATGAGCAGTTCTTC
TRBJ2-1 . TRBV28 . CASSLSTRGEGFF TGTGCCAGCAGTTTGTCGACTAGGGGAGAGGGGTTCTTC
TRBJ2-7 few TRBV27 TRBD1 CASTYNFGTGVYEQYF TGTGCCAGCACATACAATTTCGGGACAGGGGTATACGAGCAGTACTTC
TRBJ2-6 . TRBV9 . CASSVGGNPGANVLTF TGTGCCAGCAGCGTCGGGGGTAACCCTGGGGCCAACGTCCTGACTTTC
TRBJ2-1 few TRBV4-3 TRBD2 CASSQFSGGLYNEQFF TGCGCCAGCAGCCAATTTAGCGGGGGGCTCTACAATGAGCAGTTCTTC
TRBJ2-2 . TRBV29-1 . CSVPPRNTGELFF TGCAGCGTACCCCCCCGGAACACCGGGGAGCTGTTTTTT
TRBJ2-2 . TRBV7-2 . CASSLAYTSGELFF TGTGCCAGCAGCTTAGCGTATACGTCCGGGGAGCTGTTTTTT
TRBJ1-3 many TRBV5-1 . CASSLAGGSSGNTIYF TGTGCCAGCAGCTTAGCAGGCGGCAGCTCTGGAAACACCATATATTTT
TRBJ2-1 . TRBV27 . CASSLGGLQYNEQFF TGTGCCAGCAGTTTAGGAGGACTCCAATACAATGAGCAGTTCTTC
TRBJ2-2 . TRBV6-2/TRBV6-3 TRBD1 CASSYVGQVAGELFF TGTGCCAGCAGTTACGTTGGACAGGTGGCCGGGGAGCTGTTTTTT
TRBJ2-1 . TRBV11-2 TRBD2 CASSTLREGGYNEQFF TGTGCCAGCAGCACACTCCGGGAGGGCGGTTACAATGAGCAGTTCTTC
TRBJ2-4 . TRBV14 . CASSQLEKNIQYF TGTGCCAGCAGCCAACTAGAAAAAAACATTCAGTACTTC
TRBJ2-6 . TRBV3-1 TRBD1 CASSQDPGSGGNGANVLTF TGTGCCAGCAGCCAAGATCCCGGGTCAGGGGGCAACGGGGCCAACGTCCTGACTTTC
TRBJ2-7 many TRBV4-2 . CASSQGGNTYEQYF TGTGCCAGCAGCCAAGGGGGGAATACCTACGAGCAGTACTTC
TRBJ1-5 few TRBV6-1 . CASSEVGAQPQHF TGTGCCAGCAGTGAAGTGGGGGCTCAGCCCCAGCATTTT
TRBJ2-1 . TRBV12-3/TRBV12-4 . CASSSAGSNEQFF TGTGCCAGCTCCTCGGCAGGTAGCAATGAGCAGTTCTTC
TRBJ2-7 few TRBV5-6 . CASSLDPGQHYEQYF TGTGCCAGCAGCTTGGACCCCGGACAGCACTACGAGCAGTACTTC
TRBJ2-7 . TRBV10-2 . CASRSAGQWWEQYF TGCGCCAGCAGGAGTGCAGGGCAGTGGTGGGAGCAGTACTTC
TRBJ2-1 . TRBV6-2/TRBV6-3 TRBD2 CASSYPPLAGGLNEQFF TGTGCCAGCAGTTACCCCCCTCTAGCGGGGGGGTTAAATGAGCAGTTCTTC
TRBJ2-1 . TRBV7-9 . CASSLVQEQFF TGTGCCAGCAGCTTAGTCCAAGAGCAGTTCTTC
TRBJ2-3 . TRBV7-2 . CASSFKGSSDTQYF TGTGCCAGCAGCTTTAAGGGGAGCTCAGATACGCAGTATTTT
TRBJ2-5 . TRBV28 TRBD2 CASRTGLAVVETQYF TGTGCCAGCAGAACCGGACTAGCGGTAGTAGAGACCCAGTACTTC
TRBJ2-7 many TRBV29-1 TRBD1 CSVEDGQGRDEQYF TGCAGCGTTGAAGATGGACAGGGACGGGACGAGCAGTACTTC
TRBJ2-1 . TRBV6-2/TRBV6-3 TRBD2 CASSPRAGTSAPYNEQFF TGTGCCAGCAGTCCGCGAGCCGGGACTAGCGCTCCCTACAATGAGCAGTTCTTC
TRBJ1-2 . TRBV20-1 . CSARKDAYGYTF TGCAGTGCTAGAAAGGACGCCTATGGCTACACCTTC
TRBJ1-5 few TRBV6-1 . CASRGGQHSNQPQHF TGTGCCAGCAGGGGAGGACAGCATAGCAATCAGCCCCAGCATTTT
TRBJ2-2 few TRBV7-2 TRBD1 CASSLAGQMDGELFF TGTGCCAGCAGCTTAGCGGGACAGATGGACGGGGAGCTGTTTTTT
TRBJ1-6 few TRBV5-1 TRBD1 CASRTGENSPLHF TGCGCCAGTCGGACAGGCGAAAATTCACCCCTCCACTTT
TRBJ1-1 . TRBV6-1 . CASSRLMGLNTEAFF TGTGCCAGCAGTAGACTTATGGGGCTGAACACTGAAGCTTTCTTT
TRBJ2-4 few TRBV29-1 TRBD1 CSANRDRGDIQYF TGCAGCGCGAACCGGGACAGGGGGGACATTCAGTACTTC